A selection of T cell receptor beta chains follows, all from one sample in a study of blood T cell repertoires in COVID-19. TCRdb's table, derived via immunoSEQ multiplex PCR, lists solely in-frame clones and lacks some. This table has under 500,000 clones, nearly 90% appearing once. Input material: PBMCs or T cells enriched from blood (not recorded which). Receptors originate from a woman under 30 with acute COVID-19. Both conserved end residues are trimmed from each CDR3. The D gene is left open where the match is weak.

D	V	CDR3
TRBD1	TRBV7-9	ASSLTGSTEAF
.	TRBV6-1	ASGKGGRGLTKSSGNTIY
.	TRBV19	ASSITSARNQPQH
TRBD1	TRBV27	ASSLGTGDFYGYT
TRBD2	TRBV28	ASSSSRLAGLDEQY
TRBD1	TRBV19	ASNQGAAKIGTEAF
.	TRBV28	ASSLSENTEAF
TRBD1	TRBV5-1	ASSFRDRVKRTEAF
.	TRBV9	ASSTHALETDTQY
TRBD2	TRBV24-1	ATSDRLAGNYNEQF
.	TRBV5-1	ASSLGGANTGELF
TRBD2	TRBV29-1	SVEGQGGNYEQY
.	TRBV25-1	ASMNPSGTEAF
TRBD1	TRBV28	ASATGEDQPQH
.	TRBV10-1	ASIPYEQY
TRBD1	TRBV28	ASRRDRGRNQPQH
TRBD2	TRBV29-1	SAEGLVRRDEQF
TRBD1	TRBV5-4	ASSSRQGASSPLH
TRBD2	TRBV19	ASSQKGGTDTQY
.	TRBV28	ASSPGGGAGNTIY
.	TRBV3-1/TRBV3-2	ASSQEQGGNEQF
TRBD2	TRBV5-1	ASSLASGSYDEQF
.	TRBV28	ASSSPPGKNIQY
.	TRBV14	ASSQDQPGFKNSPLH
.	TRBV5-1	ASSFGGRVQGYT
.	TRBV5-6	ASSRGNTEAF
.	TRBV19	ASSTPGHRHGELF
TRBD1	TRBV7-9	ASSPGTGEYTEAF
TRBD2	TRBV14	ASSTGTSGIETQY
TRBD1	TRBV27	ASSRDSSSYEQY
.	TRBV3-1/TRBV3-2	ASSRSGTTPGEQY
TRBD2	TRBV19	ASKTSGGSFNEQF
.	TRBV19	ASSPQGGELF
.	TRBV6-2/TRBV6-3	ASSSPDTSNQPQH
.	TRBV3-1/TRBV3-2	ASSSIAGQETQY
.	TRBV4-1	ASSQVPGSYETQY
.	TRBV5-1	ASSLGGGNTIY
.	TRBV14	ASSQARNNEQF
.	TRBV5-1	ASSLVGGYTGELF
.	TRBV11-3	ASSPARGSDTQY
TRBD2	TRBV14	ASSQDLGHLAGGAYEQY
TRBD1	TRBV6-5	ASRDREYEQY
.	TRBV4-2	ASSQDTRRGEQY